The entry that follows covers one TCR beta chain sequence. As yet, its antigen is unknown. This specimen comes from a study of cytomegalovirus exposure and HLA in healthy donors. Whole-study results and caveats: Earlier analysis yielded a pattern in which most TCR beta V segments were productive about 90% or about 30% of the time.

Use of 60 Vbeta and 13 Jbeta primers characterized the PCR. TCRdb keeps only in-frame clones here, not all; method: immunoSEQ multiplex PCR. The sample has more than 90,000 clones, under 80% seen once. Germline-derived CDR1 and CDR2 are SGHRS and YFSETQ. Trimming removed 8 bases from V and 3 bases from J, with 13 bases in between. The CDR3 totals 13 residues. The rearrangement joins TRBV5-1 to TRBJ2-3; tentatively, D is TRBD1 (6 bases). Material for sequencing was PBMCs. The TCR was taken from a man between 40 and 49 years old in good health and CMV-seropositive. The CDR3 is CASTLQGTDTQYF. The CDR3, as DNA: TGCGCCAGTACGCTCCAGGGGACAGATACGCAGTATTTT.